A selection of T cell receptor beta chains follows, all from one sample in a study of memory CD4+ T cells and cytomegalovirus serostatus. TCRdb's table, derived via immunoSEQ multiplex PCR, lists solely in-frame clones and lacks some. The table shows about 67,000 clones, with around 76% occurring only once. Sequenced sample: memory CD4+ T cells from blood. These receptors were taken from an adult in good health and CMV-seropositive. The CDR3 runs from the conserved cysteine through the conserved F or W. A D gene is named only where the DNA matches it firmly. Size values are once, few and many counts, or a class for expanded clones, and some rows have none.

TRBV2	NA	TRBJ2-7	NA	CASSVRGLNNEQYF	TGTGCCAGCAGTGTCAGGGGACTTAATAACGAGCAGTACTTC
TRBV18	TRBD1	TRBJ2-7	NA	CASSTTGGYEQYF	TGTGCCAGCTCCACGACAGGGGGCTACGAGCAGTACTTC
TRBV7-9	TRBD2	TRBJ2-5	NA	CASSLVLAGGETQYF	TGTGCCAGCAGCTTAGTCCTAGCGGGAGGGGAGACCCAGTACTTC
TRBV18	NA	TRBJ1-1	NA	CASSPSGPSATEAFF	TGTGCCAGCTCACCTTCCGGGCCTTCCGCCACTGAAGCTTTCTTT
TRBV5-1	NA	TRBJ2-1	NA	CASSLVQTVGNEQFF	TGCGCCAGCAGCTTGGTACAGACAGTAGGCAATGAGCAGTTCTTC
TRBV6-5	TRBD1	TRBJ1-2	once	CASSSPGQTNYGYTF	TGTGCCAGCAGTTCTCCGGGACAGACTAACTATGGCTACACCTTC
TRBV7-3	TRBD1	TRBJ2-2	NA	CASSLQGAGAGELFF	TGTGCCAGCAGCTTGCAGGGGGCCGGGGCCGGGGAGCTGTTTTTT
TRBV21-1	NA	TRBJ1-4	NA	CASIKGPGGMNRKLFF	TGTGCCAGCATCAAGGGACCAGGGGGCATGAACAGAAAACTGTTTTTT
TRBV10-2	TRBD2	TRBJ2-2	NA	CASALAGGFTGELFF	TGCGCCAGCGCACTAGCGGGAGGCTTCACCGGGGAGCTGTTTTTT
TRBV7-2	TRBD1	TRBJ2-7	NA	CASSLFGQGAYEQYF	TGTGCCAGCAGCTTATTTGGACAGGGGGCCTACGAGCAGTACTTC
TRBV6-1	NA	TRBJ1-5	NA	CASTTRVGQPQHF	TGTGCCAGCACTACCAGGGTTGGACAGCCCCAGCATTTT
TRBV25-1	NA	TRBJ2-3	NA	CASSGQGTDTQYF	TGTGCCAGCAGTGGACAGGGCACAGATACGCAGTATTTT
TRBV28	TRBD2	TRBJ2-2	once	CASGSGGRELFF	TGTGCCAGCGGTAGCGGGGGGAGGGAGCTGTTTTTT
TRBV5-1	NA	TRBJ2-3	NA	CASSLEGRQNTDTQYF	TGCGCCAGCAGCTTGGAGGGCAGACAAAACACAGATACGCAGTATTTT
TRBV6-1	NA	TRBJ2-2	NA	CASSEVGRTGELFF	TGTGCCAGCAGTGAAGTCGGGCGGACCGGGGAGCTGTTTTTT
TRBV6-6	NA	TRBJ2-5	NA	CASSYLGPDSQYF	TGTGCCAGCAGTTACTTGGGCCCGGATTCTCAGTACTTC
TRBV5-1	TRBD1	TRBJ2-5	once	CASSRGQVEEETQYF	TGCGCCAGCAGCCGTGGACAGGTGGAAGAAGAGACCCAGTACTTC
TRBV27	TRBD1	TRBJ1-5	NA	CASRRTGRQPQHF	TGTGCCAGCAGACGGACAGGGCGTCAGCCCCAGCATTTT
TRBV7-9	TRBD2	TRBJ2-3	NA	CASSATSGGPSTDTQYF	TGTGCCAGCAGCGCAACTAGCGGGGGCCCAAGCACAGATACGCAGTATTTT
TRBV29-1	TRBD1	TRBJ1-1	few	CSVVDRLNTEAFF	TGCAGCGTTGTGGACAGGTTGAACACTGAAGCTTTCTTT
TRBV15	TRBD1	TRBJ1-2	once	CATSRDRGRDYGYTF	TGTGCCACCAGCAGGGACAGGGGGCGCGACTATGGCTACACCTTC
TRBV5-1	NA	TRBJ2-2	NA	CASSLVASLTGELFF	TGCGCCAGCAGCTTGGTGGCTAGTCTTACCGGGGAGCTGTTTTTT
TRBV7-3	NA	TRBJ2-7	NA	CASSLSGVGEQYF	TGTGCCAGCAGCTTATCAGGGGTGGGGGAGCAGTACTTC
TRBV4-3	TRBD1	TRBJ1-2	NA	CASSQVYRGDGGDGYTF	TGCGCCAGCAGCCAAGTATACAGGGGGGACGGGGGGGATGGCTACACCTTC
TRBV18	NA	TRBJ2-1	NA	CASSPTLQDNEQFF	TGTGCCAGCTCACCAACTCTACAGGACAATGAGCAGTTCTTC
TRBV7-7	NA	TRBJ2-7	NA	CASSLTDSSYEQYF	TGTGCCAGCAGCTTAACGGACTCTTCCTACGAGCAGTACTTC
TRBV5-1	NA	TRBJ2-7	NA	CASTPKPDYEQYF	TGCGCCAGCACTCCTAAACCAGACTACGAGCAGTACTTC
TRBV4-2	TRBD1	TRBJ1-1	NA	CASSQDLGTGWGNTEAFF	TGTGCCAGCAGCCAAGACCTTGGGACAGGTTGGGGGAACACTGAAGCTTTCTTT
TRBV6-1	NA	TRBJ2-5	NA	CASREGRRGETQYF	TGTGCCAGCAGAGAGGGACGGAGGGGGGAGACCCAGTACTTC
TRBV7-2	TRBD1	TRBJ2-3	NA	CASSPPGQGVLLSTDTQYF	TGTGCCAGCAGCCCCCCGGGACAGGGGGTCCTATTAAGCACAGATACGCAGTATTTT
TRBV28	TRBD1	TRBJ1-2	NA	CASSPGGDRGQSGYTF	TGTGCCAGCAGTCCCGGGGGCGACAGGGGGCAGAGTGGCTACACCTTC
TRBV2	NA	TRBJ1-1	NA	CASSGALTEAFF	TGTGCCAGCAGTGGGGCCCTCACTGAAGCTTTCTTT
TRBV6-5	TRBD2	TRBJ2-3	NA	CASSYLSSGRIQYF	TGTGCCAGCAGTTACTTGAGTAGCGGGAGGATACAGTATTTT
TRBV5-1	NA	TRBJ1-4	once	CASSLEAGANEKLFF	TGCGCCAGCAGCTTGGAGGCAGGGGCCAATGAAAAACTGTTTTTT
TRBV5-4	TRBD2	TRBJ2-3	few	CASSLAGPRTDTQYF	TGTGCCAGCAGCCTAGCGGGGCCCCGCACAGATACGCAGTATTTT
TRBV6-1	TRBD1	TRBJ1-3	NA	CASSSDRRNTIYF	TGTGCCAGCAGCTCGGACAGGCGAAACACCATATATTTT
TRBV6-5	TRBD2	TRBJ2-1	few	CASSYGGGANEQFF	TGTGCCAGCAGTTACGGCGGGGGGGCCAATGAGCAGTTCTTC
TRBV9	NA	TRBJ2-7	NA	CASSGGADVFYEQYF	TGTGCCAGCAGCGGGGGGGCGGACGTTTTCTACGAGCAGTACTTC
TRBV5-4	NA	TRBJ2-1	NA	CASSKDAYNEQFF	TGTGCCAGCAGCAAGGACGCCTACAATGAGCAGTTCTTC
TRBV7-6	NA	TRBJ2-7	NA	CASSRGGNSYEQYF	TGTGCCAGCAGTCGAGGCGGGAACTCCTACGAGCAGTACTTC
TRBV30	NA	TRBJ2-1	NA	CAWSVLGGSYNEQFF	TGTGCCTGGAGTGTACTTGGCGGCAGCTACAATGAGCAGTTCTTC
TRBV11-2	NA	TRBJ2-7	NA	CASSEGRGRISYEQYF	TGTGCCAGCAGCGAAGGACGAGGACGGATTTCCTACGAGCAGTACTTC
TRBV19	NA	TRBJ2-3	NA	CASTRTATSTDTQYF	TGTGCCAGTACAAGGACAGCCACGAGCACAGATACGCAGTATTTT
TRBV5-1	NA	TRBJ1-1	NA	CASSLEGTNTEAFF	TGCGCCAGCAGCTTGGAAGGAACGAACACTGAAGCTTTCTTT
TRBV28	NA	TRBJ2-7	NA	CASSLVVSLGGEQYF	TGTGCCAGCAGTTTAGTCGTTAGCCTCGGTGGGGAGCAGTACTTC
TRBV5-4	TRBD2	TRBJ2-3	NA	CASSPRLAGGATDTQYF	TGTGCCAGCAGCCCAAGACTAGCGGGGGGGGCCACAGATACGCAGTATTTT
TRBV5-6	NA	TRBJ1-3	NA	CASSWERGDTIYF	TGTGCCAGCAGCTGGGAGAGGGGAGACACCATATATTTT
TRBV2	NA	TRBJ2-3	NA	CASSEVINTQYF	TGTGCCAGCAGTGAAGTGATAAATACGCAGTATTTT
TRBV29-1	TRBD1	TRBJ1-2	NA	CSVETGGYGYTF	TGCAGCGTAGAGACAGGGGGCTATGGCTACACCTTC
TRBV19	NA	TRBJ1-1	NA	CASSTALNTEAFF	TGTGCCAGTAGTACAGCCCTGAACACTGAAGCTTTCTTT
TRBV14	NA	TRBJ2-6	NA	CASSQDRFSGANVLTF	TGTGCCAGCAGCCAAGATCGCTTCTCTGGGGCCAACGTCCTGACTTTC
TRBV4-1	TRBD2	TRBJ2-1	NA	CASSQDPISGRWNEQFF	TGCGCCAGCAGCCAAGATCCCATTAGCGGGAGATGGAATGAGCAGTTCTTC
TRBV5-1	TRBD1	TRBJ1-4	few	CASSPDRDSYEKLFF	TGCGCCAGCAGCCCAGATCGGGACAGCTATGAAAAACTGTTTTTT